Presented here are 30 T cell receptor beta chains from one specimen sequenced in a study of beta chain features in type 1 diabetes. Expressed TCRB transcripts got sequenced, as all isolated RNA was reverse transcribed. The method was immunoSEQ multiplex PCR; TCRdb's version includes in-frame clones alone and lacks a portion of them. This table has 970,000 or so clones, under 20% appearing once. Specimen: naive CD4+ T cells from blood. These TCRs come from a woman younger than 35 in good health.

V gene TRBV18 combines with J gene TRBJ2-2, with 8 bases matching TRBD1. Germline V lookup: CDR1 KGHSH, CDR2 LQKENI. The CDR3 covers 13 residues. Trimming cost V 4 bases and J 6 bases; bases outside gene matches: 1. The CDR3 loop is CASSQDRAGELFF. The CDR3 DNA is TGTGCCAGCTCACAGGACAGGGCCGGGGAGCTGTTTTTT.

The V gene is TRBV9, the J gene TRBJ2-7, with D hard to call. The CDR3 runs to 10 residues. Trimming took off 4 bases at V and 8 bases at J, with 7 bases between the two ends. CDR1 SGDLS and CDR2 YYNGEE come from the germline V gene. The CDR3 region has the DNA TGTGCCAGCAGCAGCGAGCAGCAGTACTTC. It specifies CASSSEQQYF. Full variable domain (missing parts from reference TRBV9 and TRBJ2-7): DSGVTQTPKHLITATGQRVTLRCSPRSGDLSVYWYQQSLDQGLQFLIQYYNGEERAKGNILERFSAQQFPDLHSELNLSSLELGDSALYFCASSSEQQYFGPGTRLTVT.

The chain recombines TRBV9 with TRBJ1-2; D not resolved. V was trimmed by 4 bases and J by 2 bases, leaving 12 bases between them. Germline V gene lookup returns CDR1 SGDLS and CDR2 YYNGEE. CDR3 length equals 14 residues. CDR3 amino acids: CASSLSTENYGYTF. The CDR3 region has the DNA TGTGCCAGCAGCCTTTCTACAGAGAACTATGGCTACACCTTC.

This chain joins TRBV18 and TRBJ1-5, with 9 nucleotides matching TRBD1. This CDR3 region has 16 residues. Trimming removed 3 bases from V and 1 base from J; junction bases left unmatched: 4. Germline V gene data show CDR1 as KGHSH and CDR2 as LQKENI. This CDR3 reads CASSPTGTGSNQPQHF. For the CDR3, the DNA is TGTGCCAGCTCACCCACAGGGACAGGGAGCAATCAGCCCCAGCATTTT.

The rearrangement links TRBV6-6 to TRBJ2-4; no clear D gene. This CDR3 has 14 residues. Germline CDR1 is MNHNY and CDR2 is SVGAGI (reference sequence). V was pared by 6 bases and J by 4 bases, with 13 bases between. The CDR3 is CASSRTEIKNIQYF. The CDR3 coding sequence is TGTGCCAGCAGCCGTACGGAGATTAAAAACATTCAGTACTTC.

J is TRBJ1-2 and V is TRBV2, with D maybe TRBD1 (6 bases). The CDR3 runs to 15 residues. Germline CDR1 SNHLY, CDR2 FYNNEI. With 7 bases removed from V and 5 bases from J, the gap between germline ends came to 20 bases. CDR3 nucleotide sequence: TGTGCCAGCACCTGGGGGCAGGGTGGTGGGTATGGCTACACCTTC. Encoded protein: CASTWGQGGGYGYTF.

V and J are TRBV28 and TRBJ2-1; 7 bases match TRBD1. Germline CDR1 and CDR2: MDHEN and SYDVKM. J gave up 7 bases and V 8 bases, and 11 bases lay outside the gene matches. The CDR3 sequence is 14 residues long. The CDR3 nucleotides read TGTGCCAGCCATTCTCCCGGGACAGCTAATGAGCAGTTCTTC. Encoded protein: CASHSPGTANEQFF.

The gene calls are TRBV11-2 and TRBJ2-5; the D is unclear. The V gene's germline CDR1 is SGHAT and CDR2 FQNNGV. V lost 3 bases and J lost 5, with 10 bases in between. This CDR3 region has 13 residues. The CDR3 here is CASSFLFVETQYF. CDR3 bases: TGTGCCAGCAGCTTTCTCTTCGTGGAGACCCAGTACTTC.

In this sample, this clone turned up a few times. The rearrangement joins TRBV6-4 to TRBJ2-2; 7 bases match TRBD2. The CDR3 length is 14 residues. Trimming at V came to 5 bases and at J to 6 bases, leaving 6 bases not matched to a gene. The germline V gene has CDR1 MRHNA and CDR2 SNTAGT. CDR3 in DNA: TGTGCCAGCAGTCAGGAGCTAGCGGCCGGGGAGCTGTTTTTT. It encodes CASSQELAAGELFF.

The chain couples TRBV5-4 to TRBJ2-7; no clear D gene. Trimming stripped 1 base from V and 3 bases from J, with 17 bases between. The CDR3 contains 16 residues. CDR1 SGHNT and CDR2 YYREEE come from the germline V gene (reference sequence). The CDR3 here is CASSLRAPRSFYEQYF. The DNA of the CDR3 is TGTGCCAGCAGCTTGAGAGCCCCTCGATCCTTCTACGAGCAGTACTTC. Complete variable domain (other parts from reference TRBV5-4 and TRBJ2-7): ETGVTQSPTHLIKTRGQQVTLRCSSQSGHNTVSWYQQALGQGPQFIFQYYREEENGRGNFPPRFSGLQFPNYSSELNVNALELDDSALYLCASSLRAPRSFYEQYFGPGTRLTVT.

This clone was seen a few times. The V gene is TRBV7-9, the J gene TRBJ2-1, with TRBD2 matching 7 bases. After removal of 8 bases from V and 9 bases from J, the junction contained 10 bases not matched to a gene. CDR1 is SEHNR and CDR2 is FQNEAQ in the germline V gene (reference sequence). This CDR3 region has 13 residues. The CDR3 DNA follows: TGTGCCAGCGGTGGGAGGGCCCTCGGTGAGCAGTTCTTC. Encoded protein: CASGGRALGEQFF.

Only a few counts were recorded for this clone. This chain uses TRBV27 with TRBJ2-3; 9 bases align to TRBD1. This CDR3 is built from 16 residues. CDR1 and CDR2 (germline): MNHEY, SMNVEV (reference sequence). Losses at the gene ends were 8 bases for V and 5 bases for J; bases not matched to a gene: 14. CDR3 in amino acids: CASEALGTGRRDTQYF. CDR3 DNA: TGTGCCAGCGAAGCATTGGGGACAGGGAGAAGAGATACGCAGTATTTT.

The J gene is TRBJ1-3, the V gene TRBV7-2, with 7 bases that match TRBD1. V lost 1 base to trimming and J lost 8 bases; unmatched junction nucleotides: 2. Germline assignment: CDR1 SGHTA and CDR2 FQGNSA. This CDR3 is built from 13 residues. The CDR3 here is CASSLGRGDTIYF. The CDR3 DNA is TGTGCCAGCAGCTTAGGCAGGGGGGACACCATATATTTT.

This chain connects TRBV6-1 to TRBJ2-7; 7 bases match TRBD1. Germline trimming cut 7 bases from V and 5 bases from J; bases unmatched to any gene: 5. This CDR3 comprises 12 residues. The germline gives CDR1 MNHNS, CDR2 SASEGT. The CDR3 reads CASIDRVDEQYF. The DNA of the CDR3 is TGTGCCAGCATCGACAGGGTTGACGAGCAGTACTTC.

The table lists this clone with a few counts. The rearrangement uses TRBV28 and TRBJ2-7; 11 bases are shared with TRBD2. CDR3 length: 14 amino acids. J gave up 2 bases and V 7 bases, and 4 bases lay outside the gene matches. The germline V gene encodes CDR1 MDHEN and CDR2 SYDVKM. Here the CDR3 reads CASITSGSAYEQYF. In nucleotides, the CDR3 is TGTGCCAGCATTACTAGCGGGAGCGCCTACGAGCAGTACTTC. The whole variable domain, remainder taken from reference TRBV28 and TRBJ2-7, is DVKVTQSSRYLVKRTGEKVFLECVQDMDHENMFWYRQDPGLGLRLIYFSYDVKMKEKGDIPEGYSVSREKKERFSLILESASTNQTSMYLCASITSGSAYEQYFGPGTRLTVT.

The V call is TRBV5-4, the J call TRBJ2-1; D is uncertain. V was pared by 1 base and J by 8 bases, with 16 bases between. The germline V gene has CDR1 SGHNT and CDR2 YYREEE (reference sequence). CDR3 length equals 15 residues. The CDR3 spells CASSLRIGELDEQFF. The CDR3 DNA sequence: TGTGCCAGCAGCTTGAGGATTGGGGAATTAGATGAGCAGTTCTTC.

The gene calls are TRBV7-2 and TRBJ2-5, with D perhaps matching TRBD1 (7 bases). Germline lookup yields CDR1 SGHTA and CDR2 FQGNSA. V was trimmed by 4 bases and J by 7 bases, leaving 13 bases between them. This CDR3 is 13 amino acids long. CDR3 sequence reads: CASSSRDRGTQYF. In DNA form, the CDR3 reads TGTGCCAGCAGCTCGCGGGACAGAGGGACCCAGTACTTC. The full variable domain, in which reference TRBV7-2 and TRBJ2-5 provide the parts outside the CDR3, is GAGVSQSPSNKVTEKGKDVELRCDPISGHTALYWYRQSLGQGLEFLIYFQGNSAPDKSGLPSDRFSAERTGGSVSTLTIQRTQQEDSAVYLCASSSRDRGTQYFGPGTRLLVL.

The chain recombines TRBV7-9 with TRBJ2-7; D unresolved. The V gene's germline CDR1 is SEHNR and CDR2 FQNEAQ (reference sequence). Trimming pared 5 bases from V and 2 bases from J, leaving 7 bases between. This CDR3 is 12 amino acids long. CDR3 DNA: TGTGCCAGCAGCATACAGCCCTACGAGCAGTACTTC. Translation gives CASSIQPYEQYF.

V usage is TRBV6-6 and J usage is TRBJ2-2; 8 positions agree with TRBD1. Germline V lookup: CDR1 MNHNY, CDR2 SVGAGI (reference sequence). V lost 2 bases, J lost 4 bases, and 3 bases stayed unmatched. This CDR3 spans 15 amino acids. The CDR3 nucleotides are TGTGCCAGCAGTTACCCGCAGGGGGCCACCGGGGAGCTGTTTTTT. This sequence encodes CASSYPQGATGELFF.

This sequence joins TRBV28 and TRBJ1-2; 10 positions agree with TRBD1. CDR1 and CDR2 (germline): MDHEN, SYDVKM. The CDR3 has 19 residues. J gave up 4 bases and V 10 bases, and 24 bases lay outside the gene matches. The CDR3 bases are TGTGCCACACAACCGAAGTTTTCCGGGACAGGGGTCTTTTTCTATGGCTACACCTTC. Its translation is CATQPKFSGTGVFFYGYTF.

The CDR3 region has the DNA TGTGCCAGCAGCTCCACTAGCGGGATCTACAATGAGCAGTTCTTC. It translates to CASSSTSGIYNEQFF. The V gene is TRBV7-2, the J gene TRBJ2-1; TRBD2 matches at 10 bases. Per the germline V gene, CDR1 is SGHTA and CDR2 is FQGNSA. The CDR3 extends over 15 amino acids. Trimming at V came to 4 bases and at J to 3 bases, leaving 3 bases not matched to a gene.

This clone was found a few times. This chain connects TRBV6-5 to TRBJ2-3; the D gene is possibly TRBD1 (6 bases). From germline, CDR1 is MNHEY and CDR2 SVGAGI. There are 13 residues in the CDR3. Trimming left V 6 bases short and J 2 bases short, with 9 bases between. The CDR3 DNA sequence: TGTGCCAGCAGGGCAGGGGCCACAGATACGCAGTATTTT. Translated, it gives CASRAGATDTQYF.

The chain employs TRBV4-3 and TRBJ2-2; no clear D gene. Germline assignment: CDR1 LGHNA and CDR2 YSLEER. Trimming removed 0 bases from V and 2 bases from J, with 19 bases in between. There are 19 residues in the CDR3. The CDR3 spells CASSQDFAGFGPNTGELFF. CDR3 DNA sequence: TGCGCCAGCAGCCAAGATTTCGCTGGGTTCGGACCCAACACCGGGGAGCTGTTTTTT.

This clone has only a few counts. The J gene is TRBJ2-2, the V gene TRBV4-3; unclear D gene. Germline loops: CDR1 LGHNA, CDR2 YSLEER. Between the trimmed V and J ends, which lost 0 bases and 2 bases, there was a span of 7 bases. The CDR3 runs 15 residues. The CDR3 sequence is CASSQDPENTGELFF. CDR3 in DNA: TGCGCCAGCAGCCAAGATCCTGAAAACACCGGGGAGCTGTTTTTT.

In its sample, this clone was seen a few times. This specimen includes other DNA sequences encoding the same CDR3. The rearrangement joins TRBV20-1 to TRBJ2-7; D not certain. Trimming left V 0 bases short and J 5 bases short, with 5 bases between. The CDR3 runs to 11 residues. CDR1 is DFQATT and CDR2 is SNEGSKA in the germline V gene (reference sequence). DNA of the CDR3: TGCAGTGCTAGAGATTTCGACGAGCAGTACTTC. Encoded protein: CSARDFDEQYF.

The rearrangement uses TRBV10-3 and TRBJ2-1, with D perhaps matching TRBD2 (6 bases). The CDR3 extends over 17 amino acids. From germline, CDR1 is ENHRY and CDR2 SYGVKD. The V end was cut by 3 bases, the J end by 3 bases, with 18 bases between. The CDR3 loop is CAISDGSRRGFYNEQFF. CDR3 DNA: TGTGCCATCAGTGATGGGAGCCGACGGGGGTTCTACAATGAGCAGTTCTTC.

The DNA of the CDR3 is TGTGCCAGCAAAGGCCTCACTAGCGAGCAGTACTTC. Translation: CASKGLTSEQYF. This sequence joins TRBV6-6 and TRBJ2-7, with a tentative D call TRBD2 (5 bases). The CDR3 loop spans 12 amino acids. The V end lost 7 bases, the J end lost 6 bases, and 13 bases lay between the germline ends. Germline CDR1 is MNHNY and CDR2 is SVGAGI (reference sequence).

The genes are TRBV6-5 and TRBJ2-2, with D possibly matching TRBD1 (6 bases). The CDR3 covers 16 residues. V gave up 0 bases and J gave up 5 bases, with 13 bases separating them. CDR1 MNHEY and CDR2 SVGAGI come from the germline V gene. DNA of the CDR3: TGTGCCAGCAGTTACTCTGGGGCAGGGGTTACCGGGGAGCTGTTTTTT. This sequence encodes CASSYSGAGVTGELFF.

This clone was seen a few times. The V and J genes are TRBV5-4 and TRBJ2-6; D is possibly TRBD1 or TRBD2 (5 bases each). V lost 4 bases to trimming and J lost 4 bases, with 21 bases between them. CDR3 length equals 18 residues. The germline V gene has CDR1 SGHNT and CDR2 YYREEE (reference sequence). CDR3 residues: CASSQLGAGVQGANVLTF. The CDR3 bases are TGTGCCAGCAGCCAACTTGGGGCCGGGGTGCAAGGGGCCAACGTCCTGACTTTC.

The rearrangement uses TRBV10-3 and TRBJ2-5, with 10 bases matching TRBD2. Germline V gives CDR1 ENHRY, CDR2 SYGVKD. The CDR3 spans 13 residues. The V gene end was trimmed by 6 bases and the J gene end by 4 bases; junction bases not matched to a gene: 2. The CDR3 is CAIRRLAGETQYF. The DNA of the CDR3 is TGTGCCATCAGACGACTAGCGGGAGAGACCCAGTACTTC.